This TCR beta chain was identified in a study of cytomegalovirus exposure and HLA in healthy donors. Amplification used 60 Vbeta primers and 13 Jbeta primers. The data were produced by immunoSEQ multiplex PCR, yet TCRdb's version contains in-frame clones alone and is incomplete. The table lists 200,000 to 250,000 clones, about 80% of them singletons. This CDR3 comprises 16 residues. The germline CDR1 and CDR2 sequences are SGHTA and FQGTGA. J gave up 4 bases and V 5 bases, and 10 bases lay outside the gene matches. The table lists this clone with a few counts. Antigen unknown. The study's findings and limits: In a later analysis, a missense DCLRE1C variant was linked to TCR beta V- and J-gene trimming. It was reported in a later analysis that an Asian-associated ancestry cluster showed fewer N-insertions than the roughly 670-donor mean.

The specimen sequenced was PBMCs. The receptor comes from a woman aged 55-75 years in good health and CMV-seropositive. V usage is TRBV7-3 and J usage is TRBJ2-2; 7 bases align to TRBD2. In DNA form, the CDR3 reads TGTGCCAGCAGCCAATATGCGGGGGTAGGCACCGGGGAGCTGTTTTTT. Protein: CASSQYAGVGTGELFF.